The present entry profiles one T cell receptor (beta chain) with its context. Data came from immunoSEQ multiplex PCR; TCRdb stores just in-frame clones and leaves some out. This table holds some 290,000 clones, around four fifths found once. This entry comes from a study of Ad26.COV2.S vaccination and SARS-CoV-2 variants. Looked up from germline, CDR1 is LNHDA and CDR2 is SQIVND (reference sequence). The CDR3 extends over 13 amino acids. V was shortened by 10 bases and J by 2 bases, with 15 bases between the two germline ends. Treatment indicated: around 19 received Ad26.COV2.S at low or high dose, single or two shots; roughly five received placebo; per-sample allocation not given. The samples were gathered on day 63 after the first injection of vaccine or placebo.

This clonotype was obtained from a person aged 18-65 years who received the Ad26.COV2.S COVID-19 vaccine or a placebo. This specimen consisted of peripheral blood, obtained in a trial of Ad26.COV2.S vaccine versus placebo. The chain carries TRBV19 and TRBJ2-7; D assignment may be TRBD1 or TRBD2 (5 bases each). The DNA of the CDR3 is TGTGCCACCCCGGGACCGCGCCCCTACGAGCAGTACTTC. Translated, it gives CATPGPRPYEQYF.